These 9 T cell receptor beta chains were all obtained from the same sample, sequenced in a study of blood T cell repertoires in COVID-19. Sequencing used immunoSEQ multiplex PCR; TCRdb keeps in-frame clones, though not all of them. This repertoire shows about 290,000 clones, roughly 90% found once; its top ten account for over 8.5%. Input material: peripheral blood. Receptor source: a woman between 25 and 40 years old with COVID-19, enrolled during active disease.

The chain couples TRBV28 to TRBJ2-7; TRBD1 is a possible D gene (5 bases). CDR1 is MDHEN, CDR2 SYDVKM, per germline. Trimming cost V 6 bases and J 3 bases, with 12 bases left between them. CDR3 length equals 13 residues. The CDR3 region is CASRQTASYEQYF. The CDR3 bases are TGTGCCAGCAGACAGACAGCCAGCTACGAGCAGTACTTC.

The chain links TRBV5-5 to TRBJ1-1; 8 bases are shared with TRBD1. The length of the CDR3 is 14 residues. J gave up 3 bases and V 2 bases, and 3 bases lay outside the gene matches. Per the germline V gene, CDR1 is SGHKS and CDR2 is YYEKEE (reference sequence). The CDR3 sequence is CASSFGQGYTEAFF. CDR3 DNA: TGTGCCAGCAGCTTTGGACAGGGATACACTGAAGCTTTCTTT. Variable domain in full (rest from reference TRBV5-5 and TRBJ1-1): DAGVTQSPTHLIKTRGQQVTLRCSPISGHKSVSWYQQVLGQGPQFIFQYYEKEERGRGNFPDRFSARQFPNYSSELNVNALLLGDSALYLCASSFGQGYTEAFFGQGTRLTVV.

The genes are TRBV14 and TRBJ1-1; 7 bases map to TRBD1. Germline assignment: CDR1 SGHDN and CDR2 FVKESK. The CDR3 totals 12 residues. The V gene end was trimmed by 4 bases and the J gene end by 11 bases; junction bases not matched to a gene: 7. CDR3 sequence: CASSRGQASAFF. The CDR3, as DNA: TGTGCCAGCAGCCGAGGACAGGCGAGCGCTTTCTTT. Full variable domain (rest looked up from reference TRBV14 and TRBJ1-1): EAGVTQFPSHSVIEKGQTVTLRCDPISGHDNLYWYRRVMGKEIKFLLHFVKESKQDESGMPNNRFLAERTGGTYSTLKVQPAELEDSGVYFCASSRGQASAFFGQGTRLTVV.

The CDR3 spells CASSESRVLYNEQFF. CDR3 DNA sequence: TGTGCCAGCAGCGAAAGCCGGGTTCTCTACAATGAGCAGTTCTTC. This chain links TRBV5-4 with TRBJ2-1, with D unclear. From germline, CDR1 is SGHNT and CDR2 YYREEE (reference sequence). V was cut by 4 bases and J by 3 bases, with 14 bases left in between. This CDR3 has 15 residues.

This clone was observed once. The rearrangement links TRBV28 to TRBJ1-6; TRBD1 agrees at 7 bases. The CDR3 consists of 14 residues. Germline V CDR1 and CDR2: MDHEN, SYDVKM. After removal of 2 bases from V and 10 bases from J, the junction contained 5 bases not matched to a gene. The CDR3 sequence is CASSLTGAGSPLHF. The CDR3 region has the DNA TGTGCCAGCAGTTTAACAGGGGCTGGGTCACCCCTCCACTTT.

CDR3 sequence reads: CASSPRTGKSPLHF. The CDR3, as DNA: TGTGCCAGCTCACCACGGACAGGCAAGTCACCCCTCCACTTT. V and J are TRBV18 and TRBJ1-6; 7 nucleotides align to TRBD1. Germline V gene sequence: CDR1 KGHSH, CDR2 LQKENI. V trimming: 1 base; J trimming: 10 bases; junction bases outside the gene matches: 4. The CDR3 loop spans 14 amino acids.

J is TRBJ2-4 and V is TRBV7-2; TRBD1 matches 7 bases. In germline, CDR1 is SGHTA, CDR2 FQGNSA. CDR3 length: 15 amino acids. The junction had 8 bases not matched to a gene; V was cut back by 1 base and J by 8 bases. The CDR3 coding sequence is TGTGCCAGCAGCTTAGGCCGGGACAGCGGCCACATTCAGTACTTC. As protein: CASSLGRDSGHIQYF.

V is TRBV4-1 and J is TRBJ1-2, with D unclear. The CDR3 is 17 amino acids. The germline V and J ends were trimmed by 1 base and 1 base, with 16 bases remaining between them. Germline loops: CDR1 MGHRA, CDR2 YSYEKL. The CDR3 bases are TGCGCCAGCAGCCAAGTAACCGGGTTGAGGGTTAACTATGGCTACACCTTC. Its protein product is CASSQVTGLRVNYGYTF.

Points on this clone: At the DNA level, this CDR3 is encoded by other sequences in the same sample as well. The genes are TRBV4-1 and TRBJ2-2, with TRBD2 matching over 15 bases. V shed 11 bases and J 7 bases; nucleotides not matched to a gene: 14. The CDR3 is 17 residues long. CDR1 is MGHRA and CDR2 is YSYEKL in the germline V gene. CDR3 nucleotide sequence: TGCGCCTCCCGCGGACTAGCGGGGGGGCTTAGTGGCGGGGAGCTGTTTTTT. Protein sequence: CASRGLAGGLSGGELFF.